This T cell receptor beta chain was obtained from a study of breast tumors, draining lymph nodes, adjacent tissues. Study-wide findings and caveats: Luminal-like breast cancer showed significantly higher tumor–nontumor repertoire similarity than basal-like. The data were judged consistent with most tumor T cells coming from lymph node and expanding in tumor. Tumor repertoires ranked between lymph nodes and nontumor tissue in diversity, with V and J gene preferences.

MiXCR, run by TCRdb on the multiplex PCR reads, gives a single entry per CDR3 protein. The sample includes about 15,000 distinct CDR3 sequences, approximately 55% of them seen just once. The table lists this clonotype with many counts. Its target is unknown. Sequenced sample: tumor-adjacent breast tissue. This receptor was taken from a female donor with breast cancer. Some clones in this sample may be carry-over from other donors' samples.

DNA for the CDR3: TGTGCCAGTAGTCCCCCCCGGGACGCAAAGTGGGGCTACACCTTC. Its translation is CASSPPRDAKWGYTF. The chain joins TRBV19 to TRBJ1-2; D may be TRBD1 (5 bases). Per germline, CDR1 LNHDA and CDR2 SQIVND (reference sequence). V lost 5 bases and J lost 8, with 21 bases in between. The CDR3 totals 15 residues.